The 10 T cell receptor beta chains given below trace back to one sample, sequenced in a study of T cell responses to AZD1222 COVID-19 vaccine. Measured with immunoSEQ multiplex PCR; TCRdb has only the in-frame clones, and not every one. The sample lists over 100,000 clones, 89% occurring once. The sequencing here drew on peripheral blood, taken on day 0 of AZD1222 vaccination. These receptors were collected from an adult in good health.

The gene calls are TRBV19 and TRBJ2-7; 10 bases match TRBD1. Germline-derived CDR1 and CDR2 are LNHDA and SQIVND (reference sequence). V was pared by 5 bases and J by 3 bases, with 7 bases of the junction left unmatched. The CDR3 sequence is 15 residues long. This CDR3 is CASSFGQGEYYEQYF. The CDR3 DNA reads TGTGCCAGTAGTTTCGGACAGGGGGAATACTACGAGCAGTACTTC.

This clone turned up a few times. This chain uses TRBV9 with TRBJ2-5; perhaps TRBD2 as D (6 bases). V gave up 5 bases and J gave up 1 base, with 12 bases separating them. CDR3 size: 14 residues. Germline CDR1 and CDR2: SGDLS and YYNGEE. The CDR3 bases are TGTGCCAGCAGTCAAAGGGACTTCCAAGAGACCCAGTACTTC. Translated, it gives CASSQRDFQETQYF. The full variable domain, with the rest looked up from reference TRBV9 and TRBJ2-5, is DSGVTQTPKHLITATGQRVTLRCSPRSGDLSVYWYQQSLDQGLQFLIQYYNGEERAKGNILERFSAQQFPDLHSELNLSSLELGDSALYFCASSQRDFQETQYFGPGTRLLVL.

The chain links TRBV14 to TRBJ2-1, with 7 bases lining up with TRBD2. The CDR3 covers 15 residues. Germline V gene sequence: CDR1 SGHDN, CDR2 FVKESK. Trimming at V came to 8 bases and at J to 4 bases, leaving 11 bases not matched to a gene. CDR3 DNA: TGTGCCAGCGGGAAGGGCGGGGGATTATACAATGAGCAGTTCTTC. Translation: CASGKGGGLYNEQFF.

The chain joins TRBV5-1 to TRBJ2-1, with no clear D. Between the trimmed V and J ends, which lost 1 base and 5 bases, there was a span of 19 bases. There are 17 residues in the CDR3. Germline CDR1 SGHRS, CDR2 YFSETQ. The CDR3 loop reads CASSLRSTDRSNNEQFF. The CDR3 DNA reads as TGCGCCAGCAGCTTGAGGTCCACAGACCGTTCCAACAATGAGCAGTTCTTC.

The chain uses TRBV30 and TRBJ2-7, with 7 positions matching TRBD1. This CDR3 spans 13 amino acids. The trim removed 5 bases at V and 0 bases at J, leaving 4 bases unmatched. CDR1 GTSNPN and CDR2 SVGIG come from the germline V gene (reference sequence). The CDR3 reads CAWRDSSSYEQYF. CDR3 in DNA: TGTGCCTGGCGGGACAGTAGCTCCTACGAGCAGTACTTC.

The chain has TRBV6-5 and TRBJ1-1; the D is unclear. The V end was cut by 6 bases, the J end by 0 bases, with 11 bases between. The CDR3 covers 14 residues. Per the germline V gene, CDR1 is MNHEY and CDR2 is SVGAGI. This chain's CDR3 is CASSPTFLNTEAFF. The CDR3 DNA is TGTGCCAGCAGCCCCACCTTTTTGAACACTGAAGCTTTCTTT.

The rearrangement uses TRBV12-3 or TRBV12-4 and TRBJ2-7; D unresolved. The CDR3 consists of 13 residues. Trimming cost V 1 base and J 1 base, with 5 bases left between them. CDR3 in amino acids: CASSLGRSYEQYF. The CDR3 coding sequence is TGTGCCAGCAGTTTAGGGCGGTCCTACGAGCAGTACTTC.

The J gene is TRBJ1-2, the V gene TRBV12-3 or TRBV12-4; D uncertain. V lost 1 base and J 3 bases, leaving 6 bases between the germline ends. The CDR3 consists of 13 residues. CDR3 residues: CASSLVADYGYTF. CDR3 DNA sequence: TGTGCCAGCAGTTTAGTGGCAGACTATGGCTACACCTTC.

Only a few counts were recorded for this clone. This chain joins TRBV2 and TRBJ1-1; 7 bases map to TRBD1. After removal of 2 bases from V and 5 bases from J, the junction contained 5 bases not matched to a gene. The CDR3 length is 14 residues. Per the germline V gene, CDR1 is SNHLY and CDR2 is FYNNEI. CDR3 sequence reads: CASSEQGDGTEAFF. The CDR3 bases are TGTGCCAGCAGTGAACAGGGGGACGGGACTGAAGCTTTCTTT.

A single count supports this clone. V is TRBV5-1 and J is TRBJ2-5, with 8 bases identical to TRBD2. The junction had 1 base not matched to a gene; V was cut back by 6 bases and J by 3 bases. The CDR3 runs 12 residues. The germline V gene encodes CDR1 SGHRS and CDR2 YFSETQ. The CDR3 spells CASKAGEETQYF. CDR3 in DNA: TGCGCCAGCAAAGCGGGGGAAGAGACCCAGTACTTC.